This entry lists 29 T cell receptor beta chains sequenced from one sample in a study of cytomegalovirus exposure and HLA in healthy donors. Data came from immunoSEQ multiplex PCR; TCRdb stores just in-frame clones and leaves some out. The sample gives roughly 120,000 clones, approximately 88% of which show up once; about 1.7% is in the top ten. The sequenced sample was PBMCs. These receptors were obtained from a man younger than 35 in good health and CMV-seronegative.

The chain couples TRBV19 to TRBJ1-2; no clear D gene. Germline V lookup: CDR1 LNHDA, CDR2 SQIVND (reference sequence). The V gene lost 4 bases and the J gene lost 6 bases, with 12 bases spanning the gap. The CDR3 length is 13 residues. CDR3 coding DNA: TGTGCCAGTAGTAGAAGGGCCGGGGATGGCTACACCTTC. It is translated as CASSRRAGDGYTF.

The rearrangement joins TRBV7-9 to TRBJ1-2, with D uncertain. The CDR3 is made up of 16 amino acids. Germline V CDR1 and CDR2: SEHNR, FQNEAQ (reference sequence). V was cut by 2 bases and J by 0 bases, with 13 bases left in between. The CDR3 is CASSLPPPETNYGYTF. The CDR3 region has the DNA TGTGCCAGCAGCTTACCCCCGCCAGAAACTAACTATGGCTACACCTTC.

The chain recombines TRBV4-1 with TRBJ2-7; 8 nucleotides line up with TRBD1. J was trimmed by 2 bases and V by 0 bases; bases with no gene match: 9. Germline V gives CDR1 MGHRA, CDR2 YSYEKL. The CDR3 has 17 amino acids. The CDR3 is CASSQEKTGADAYEQYF. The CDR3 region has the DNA TGCGCCAGCAGCCAAGAAAAGACAGGGGCCGACGCCTACGAGCAGTACTTC.

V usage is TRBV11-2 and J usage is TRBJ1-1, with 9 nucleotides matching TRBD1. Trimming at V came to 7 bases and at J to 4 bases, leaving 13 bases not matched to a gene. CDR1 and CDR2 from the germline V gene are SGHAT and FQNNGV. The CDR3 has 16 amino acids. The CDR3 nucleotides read TGTGCCAGCACTCCACTAAACAGGGGGCGCGGCACTGAAGCTTTCTTT. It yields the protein CASTPLNRGRGTEAFF.

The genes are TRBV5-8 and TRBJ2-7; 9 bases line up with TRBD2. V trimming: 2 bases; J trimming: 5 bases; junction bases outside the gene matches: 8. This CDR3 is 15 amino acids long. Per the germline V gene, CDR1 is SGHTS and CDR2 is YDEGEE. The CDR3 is CASSFLSGSINEQYF. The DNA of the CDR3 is TGTGCCAGCAGCTTTCTTAGCGGGAGTATCAACGAGCAGTACTTC.

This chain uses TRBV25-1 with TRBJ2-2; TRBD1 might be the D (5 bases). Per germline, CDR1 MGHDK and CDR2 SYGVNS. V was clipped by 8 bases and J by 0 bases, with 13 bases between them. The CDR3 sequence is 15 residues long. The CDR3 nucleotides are TGTGCCAGCGGCGACAGTGTTTCGAACACCGGGGAGCTGTTTTTT. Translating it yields CASGDSVSNTGELFF.

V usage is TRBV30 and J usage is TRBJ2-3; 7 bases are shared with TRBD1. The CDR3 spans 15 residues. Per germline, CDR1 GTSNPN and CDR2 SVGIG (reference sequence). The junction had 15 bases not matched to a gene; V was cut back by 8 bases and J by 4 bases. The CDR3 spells CATRPGQYFPDTQYF. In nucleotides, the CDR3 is TGTGCCACAAGACCGGGACAGTATTTTCCAGATACGCAGTATTTT.

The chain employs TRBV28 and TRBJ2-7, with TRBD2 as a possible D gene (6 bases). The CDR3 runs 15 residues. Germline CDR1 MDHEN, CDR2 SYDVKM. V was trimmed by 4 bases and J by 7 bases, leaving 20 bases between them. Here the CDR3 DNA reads TGTGCCAGCAGTTCCCCTGGCACCTCTGGGGGGGAGCAGTACTTC. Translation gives CASSSPGTSGGEQYF.

CDR3: CASSLLDRVVTEAFF. The CDR3 DNA is TGCGCCAGCAGCTTATTAGACAGGGTGGTCACTGAAGCTTTCTTT. The chain joins TRBV5-1 to TRBJ1-1, with TRBD1 matching over 7 bases. The CDR3 totals 15 residues. Germline V lookup: CDR1 SGHRS, CDR2 YFSETQ. J gave up 4 bases and V 2 bases, and 8 bases lay outside the gene matches. The full variable domain, rest sourced from reference TRBV5-1 and TRBJ1-1, is KAGVTQTPRYLIKTRGQQVTLSCSPISGHRSVSWYQQTPGQGLQFLFEYFSETQRNKGNFPGRFSGRQFSNSRSEMNVSTLELGDSALYLCASSLLDRVVTEAFFGQGTRLTVV.

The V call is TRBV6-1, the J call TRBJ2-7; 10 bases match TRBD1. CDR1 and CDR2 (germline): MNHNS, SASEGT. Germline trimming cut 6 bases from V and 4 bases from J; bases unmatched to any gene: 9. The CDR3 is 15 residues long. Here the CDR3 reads CASRRMGQGRYEQYF. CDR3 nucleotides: TGTGCCAGCAGGCGAATGGGACAGGGGAGGTACGAGCAGTACTTC.

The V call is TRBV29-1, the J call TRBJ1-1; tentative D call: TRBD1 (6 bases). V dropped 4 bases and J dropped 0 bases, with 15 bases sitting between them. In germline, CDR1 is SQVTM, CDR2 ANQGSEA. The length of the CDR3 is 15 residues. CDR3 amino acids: CSVGPGHRVNTEAFF. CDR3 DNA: TGCAGCGTTGGACCGGGACATAGAGTGAACACTGAAGCTTTCTTT.

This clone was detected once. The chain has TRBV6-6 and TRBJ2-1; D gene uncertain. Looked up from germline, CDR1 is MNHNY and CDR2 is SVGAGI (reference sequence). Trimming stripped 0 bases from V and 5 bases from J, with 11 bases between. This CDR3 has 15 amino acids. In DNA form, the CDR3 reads TGTGCCAGCAGTTACTCGGGCCCGCCGAACAATGAGCAGTTCTTC. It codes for CASSYSGPPNNEQFF.

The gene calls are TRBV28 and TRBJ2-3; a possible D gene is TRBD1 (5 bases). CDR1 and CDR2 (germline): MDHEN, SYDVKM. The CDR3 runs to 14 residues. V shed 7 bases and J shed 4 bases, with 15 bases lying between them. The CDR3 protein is CASIKAGLPDTQYF. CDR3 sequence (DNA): TGTGCCAGCATTAAGGCAGGGCTCCCAGATACGCAGTATTTT.

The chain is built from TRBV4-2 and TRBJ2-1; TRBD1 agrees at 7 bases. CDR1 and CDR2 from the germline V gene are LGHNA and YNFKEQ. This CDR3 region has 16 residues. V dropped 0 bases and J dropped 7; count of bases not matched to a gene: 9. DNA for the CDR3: TGTGCCAGCAGCCAAGAGAAAGGTTCCAGGGGGAATGAGCAGTTCTTC. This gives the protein CASSQEKGSRGNEQFF.

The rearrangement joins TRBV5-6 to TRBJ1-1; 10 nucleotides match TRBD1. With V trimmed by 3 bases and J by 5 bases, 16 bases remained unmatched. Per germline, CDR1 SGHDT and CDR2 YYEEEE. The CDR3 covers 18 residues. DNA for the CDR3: TGTGCCAGCAGCTCAGTCCGGGACAGGGGAGAATTTAATACTGAAGCTTTCTTT. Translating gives CASSSVRDRGEFNTEAFF.

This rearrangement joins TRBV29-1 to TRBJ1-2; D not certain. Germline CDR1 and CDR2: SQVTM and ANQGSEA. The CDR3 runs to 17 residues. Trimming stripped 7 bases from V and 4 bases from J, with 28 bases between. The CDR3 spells CSASTATRVMTSYGYTF. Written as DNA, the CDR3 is TGCAGCGCTTCAACCGCAACTAGGGTCATGACCTCCTATGGCTACACCTTC.

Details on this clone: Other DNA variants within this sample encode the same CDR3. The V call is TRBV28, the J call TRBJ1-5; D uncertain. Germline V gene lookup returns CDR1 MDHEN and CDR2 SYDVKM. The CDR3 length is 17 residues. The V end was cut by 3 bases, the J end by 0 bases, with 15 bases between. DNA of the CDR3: TGTGCCAGCAGTTTCTCCGGTCGGGGATATAGCAATCAGCCCCAGCATTTT. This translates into CASSFSGRGYSNQPQHF. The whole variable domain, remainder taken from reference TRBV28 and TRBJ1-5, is DVKVTQSSRYLVKRTGEKVFLECVQDMDHENMFWYRQDPGLGLRLIYFSYDVKMKEKGDIPEGYSVSREKKERFSLILESASTNQTSMYLCASSFSGRGYSNQPQHFGDGTRLSIL.

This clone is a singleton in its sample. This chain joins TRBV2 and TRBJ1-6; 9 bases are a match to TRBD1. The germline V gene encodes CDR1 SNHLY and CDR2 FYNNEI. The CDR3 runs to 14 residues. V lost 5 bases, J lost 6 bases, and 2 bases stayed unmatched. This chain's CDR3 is CASSLDRGNSPLHF. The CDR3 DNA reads TGTGCCAGCAGTTTGGACAGGGGTAATTCACCCCTCCACTTT.

The CDR3 is CASSSLDPVAKNIQYF. Here the CDR3 DNA reads TGTGCCAGCAGCTCCCTAGACCCGGTAGCCAAAAACATTCAGTACTTC. This sequence joins TRBV5-6 and TRBJ2-4; D gene uncertain. Germline lookup yields CDR1 SGHDT and CDR2 YYEEEE. Trimming left V 3 bases short and J 0 bases short, with 13 bases between. This CDR3 has 16 amino acids.

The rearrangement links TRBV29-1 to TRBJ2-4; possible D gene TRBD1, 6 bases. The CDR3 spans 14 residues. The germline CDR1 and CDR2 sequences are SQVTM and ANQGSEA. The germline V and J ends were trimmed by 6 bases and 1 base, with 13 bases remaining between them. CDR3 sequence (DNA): TGCAGCGTATCGAAAACAGGGGCCAAAAACATTCAGTACTTC. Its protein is CSVSKTGAKNIQYF.

The CDR3 nucleotides read TGTGCCAGCAGTTTATCGACTGATCAGCCCCAGCATTTT. Its translation is CASSLSTDQPQHF. The chain joins TRBV27 to TRBJ1-5; D ambiguous. Germline CDR1 MNHEY, CDR2 SMNVEV (reference sequence). The CDR3 runs 13 residues. With 0 bases removed from V and 5 bases from J, the gap between germline ends came to 5 bases.

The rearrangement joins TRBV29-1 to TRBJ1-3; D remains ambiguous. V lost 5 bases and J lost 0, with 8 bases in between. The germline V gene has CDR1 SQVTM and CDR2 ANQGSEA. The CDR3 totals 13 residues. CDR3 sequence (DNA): TGCAGCGTTATAACTGACTCTGGAAACACCATATATTTT. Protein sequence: CSVITDSGNTIYF.

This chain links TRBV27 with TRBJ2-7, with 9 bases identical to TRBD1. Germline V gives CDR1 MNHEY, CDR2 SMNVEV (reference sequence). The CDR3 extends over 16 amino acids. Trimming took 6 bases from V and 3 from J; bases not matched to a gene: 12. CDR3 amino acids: CASRPKDRGALYEQYF. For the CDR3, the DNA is TGTGCCAGCAGGCCCAAGGACAGGGGCGCTCTCTACGAGCAGTACTTC.

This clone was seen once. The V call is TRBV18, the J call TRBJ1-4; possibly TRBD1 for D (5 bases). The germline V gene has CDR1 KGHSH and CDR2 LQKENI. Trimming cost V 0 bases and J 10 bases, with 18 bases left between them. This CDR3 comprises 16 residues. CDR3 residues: CASSPPPRAGKRKLFF. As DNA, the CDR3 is TGTGCCAGCTCACCACCTCCCCGAGCAGGGAAGAGAAAACTGTTTTTT. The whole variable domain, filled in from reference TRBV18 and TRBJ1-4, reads NAGVMQNPRHLVRRRGQEARLRCSPMKGHSHVYWYRQLPEEGLKFMVYLQKENIIDESGMPKERFSAEFPKEGPSILRIQQVVRGDSAAYFCASSPPPRAGKRKLFFGSGTQLSVL.

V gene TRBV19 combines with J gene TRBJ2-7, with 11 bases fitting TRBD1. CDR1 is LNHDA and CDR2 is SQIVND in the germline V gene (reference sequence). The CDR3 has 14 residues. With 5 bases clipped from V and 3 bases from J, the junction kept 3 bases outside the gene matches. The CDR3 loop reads CASSVGTGGYEQYF. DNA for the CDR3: TGTGCCAGTAGTGTCGGGACAGGGGGCTACGAGCAGTACTTC.

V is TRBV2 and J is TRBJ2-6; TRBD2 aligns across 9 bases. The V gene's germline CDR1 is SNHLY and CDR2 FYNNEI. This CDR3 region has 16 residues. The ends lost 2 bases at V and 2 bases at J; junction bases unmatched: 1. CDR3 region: CASSEKRGAGANVLTF. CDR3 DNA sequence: TGTGCCAGCAGTGAAAAGCGGGGGGCTGGGGCCAACGTCCTGACTTTC.

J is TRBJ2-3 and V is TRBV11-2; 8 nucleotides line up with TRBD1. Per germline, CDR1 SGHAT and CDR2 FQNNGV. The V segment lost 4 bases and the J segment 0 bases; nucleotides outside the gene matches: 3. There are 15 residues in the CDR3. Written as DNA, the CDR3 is TGTGCCAGCAGCTCGGGACAGGCTAGCACAGATACGCAGTATTTT. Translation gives CASSSGQASTDTQYF.

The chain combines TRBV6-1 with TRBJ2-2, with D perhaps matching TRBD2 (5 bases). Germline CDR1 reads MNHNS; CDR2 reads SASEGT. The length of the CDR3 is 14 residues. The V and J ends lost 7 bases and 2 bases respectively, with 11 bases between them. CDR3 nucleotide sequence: TGTGCCAGCATTCTTACGGGAAACACCGGGGAGCTGTTTTTT. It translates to CASILTGNTGELFF.

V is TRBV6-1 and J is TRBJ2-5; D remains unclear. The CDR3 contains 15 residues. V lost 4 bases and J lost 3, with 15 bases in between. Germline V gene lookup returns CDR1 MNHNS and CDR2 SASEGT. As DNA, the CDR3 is TGTGCCAGCAGTGTGGGCCTCCGTGGTGAAGAGACCCAGTACTTC. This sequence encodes CASSVGLRGEETQYF.